The 26 T cell receptor beta chains below come from one sample, sequenced in a study of T-cell reconstitution after alpha-beta-depleted transplantation in children. The library targeted TCRbeta and was prepared with unique molecular identifiers. In TCRdb, the PCR reads were re-called with MiXCR into one record per CDR3 protein. The sample has about 980,000 distinct CDR3 sequences; 25% to 35% are singletons. The input for sequencing was PBMCs, mostly from graft donor cells, taken 360 days after TCRalphabeta/CD19-depleted stem cell transplant. The receptors come from a boy under two years old who had a stem cell transplant for SCID, so the T cells may come from the graft donor.

This chain links TRBV5-1 with TRBJ2-2; D perhaps matches TRBD2 (6 bases). The CDR3 extends over 15 amino acids. V was trimmed by 3 bases and J by 8 bases, leaving 17 bases between them. Germline V CDR1 and CDR2: SGHRS, YFSETQ. The CDR3 nucleotides read TGCGCCAGCAGCTCGGCCTCGAATGGGAGGGGGGAGCTGTTTTTT. The encoded protein is CASSSASNGRGELFF.

This chain uses TRBV7-9 with TRBJ2-5, with D possibly TRBD1 on 6 matching bases. Per the germline V gene, CDR1 is SEHNR and CDR2 is FQNEAQ (reference sequence). The CDR3 is 16 amino acids. Trimming stripped 5 bases from V and 5 bases from J, with 21 bases between. CDR3 in amino acids: CASSTYDRPLSETQYF. CDR3 DNA sequence: TGTGCCAGCAGCACCTATGACAGGCCCCTCAGCGAGACCCAGTACTTC.

The gene calls are TRBV9 and TRBJ1-1; D is uncertain. Trimming shortened V by 1 base and J by 4 bases, and 14 bases separated the two germline ends. CDR1 is SGDLS, CDR2 YYNGEE, per germline. The CDR3 consists of 15 residues. The CDR3 DNA follows: TGTGCCAGCAGCGTACCCGACCTGGACCGCACTGAAGCTTTCTTT. Residues: CASSVPDLDRTEAFF.

The V gene is TRBV12-3 or TRBV12-4, the J gene TRBJ2-3; D may be TRBD2 (5 bases). V was cut by 4 bases and J by 2 bases, with 19 bases left in between. The CDR3 contains 17 residues. This CDR3 reads CASSSPGPRTDTDTQYF. Here the CDR3 DNA reads TGTGCCAGCAGTTCACCGGGTCCCAGGACTGACACAGATACGCAGTATTTT.

This clonotype was seen a handful of times. V gene TRBV11-1 combines with J gene TRBJ2-7; TRBD2 agrees at 7 bases. The junction had 15 bases not matched to a gene; V was cut back by 7 bases and J by 3 bases. The CDR3 runs to 16 residues. Germline CDR1 is SGHAT and CDR2 is FQDESV (reference sequence). The CDR3 sequence: CASTRSPGLPDYEQYF. The CDR3 coding sequence is TGTGCCAGCACGCGCAGCCCGGGACTACCCGACTACGAGCAGTACTTC.

V and J are TRBV19 and TRBJ2-4, with no clear D. Trimming cost V 7 bases and J 6 bases, with 16 bases left between them. Germline lookup yields CDR1 LNHDA and CDR2 SQIVND (reference sequence). The CDR3 runs to 14 residues. Here the CDR3 reads CASTSRWLGNIQYF. The CDR3 nucleotides read TGTGCCAGTACCTCGAGGTGGTTGGGAAACATTCAGTACTTC.

In this sample, this clonotype turned up a few times. The V gene is TRBV9, the J gene TRBJ1-4, with D perhaps TRBD1 (5 bases). Germline V gives CDR1 SGDLS, CDR2 YYNGEE. With 4 bases removed from V and 1 base from J, the gap between germline ends came to 11 bases. The CDR3 runs to 15 residues. The CDR3: CASSLWGGTNEKLFF. The CDR3 nucleotides read TGTGCCAGCAGCCTCTGGGGGGGAACTAATGAAAAACTGTTTTTT. Complete variable domain (other parts from reference TRBV9 and TRBJ1-4): DSGVTQTPKHLITATGQRVTLRCSPRSGDLSVYWYQQSLDQGLQFLIQYYNGEERAKGNILERFSAQQFPDLHSELNLSSLELGDSALYFCASSLWGGTNEKLFFGSGTQLSVL.

The J gene is TRBJ2-6, the V gene TRBV11-1, with D possibly matching TRBD1 (7 bases). V shed 6 bases and J shed 0 bases, with 12 bases lying between them. Germline V gene data show CDR1 as SGHAT and CDR2 as FQDESV (reference sequence). This CDR3 comprises 16 residues. CDR3 residues: CASRRDSHSGANVLTF. CDR3 nucleotides: TGTGCCAGCAGGCGGGACAGTCACTCTGGGGCCAACGTCCTGACTTTC.

V usage is TRBV7-9 and J usage is TRBJ2-1; no definite D call. Germline V gives CDR1 SEHNR, CDR2 FQNEAQ (reference sequence). CDR3 length: 15 residues. The V gene lost 5 bases and the J gene lost 0 bases, with 11 bases spanning the gap. This CDR3 reads CASSDGPSSYNEQFF. The DNA of the CDR3 is TGTGCCAGCAGCGATGGACCATCCTCCTACAATGAGCAGTTCTTC.

This clonotype was detected a few times. CDR3 sequence reads: CASSQEDASSNQPQHF. The CDR3 coding sequence is TGCGCCAGCAGCCAAGAAGATGCCTCGAGCAATCAGCCCCAGCATTTT. V usage is TRBV4-1 and J usage is TRBJ1-5; D unclear. The length of the CDR3 is 16 residues. Germline lookup yields CDR1 MGHRA and CDR2 YSYEKL. Trimming pared 0 bases from V and 1 base from J, leaving 10 bases between.

The chain joins TRBV5-1 to TRBJ2-5; 8 nucleotides match TRBD1. CDR1 is SGHRS and CDR2 is YFSETQ in the germline V gene. This CDR3 contains 14 residues. Germline trimming cut 0 bases from V and 4 bases from J; bases unmatched to any gene: 2. This chain's CDR3 is CASSLGDRRETQYF. In DNA, the CDR3 is TGCGCCAGCAGCTTGGGGGACAGGCGAGAGACCCAGTACTTC.

This chain connects TRBV6-2 or TRBV6-3 to TRBJ2-3, with D hard to call. The CDR3 length is 16 residues. In germline, CDR1 is MNHEY, CDR2 SVGEGT. Trimming took 1 base from V and 5 from J, leaving 16 bases between them. CDR3 residues: CASSYLEGNYKDTQYF. The CDR3 region has the DNA TGTGCCAGCAGTTACTTAGAAGGGAACTACAAAGATACGCAGTATTTT.

This clonotype appeared a few times. This rearrangement joins TRBV7-8 to TRBJ2-3; possible D gene TRBD2, 6 bases. Germline V gene lookup returns CDR1 SGHVS and CDR2 FQNEAQ. CDR3 length: 16 residues. V was cut by 3 bases and J by 0 bases, with 13 bases left in between. The CDR3 is CASSFNPGVSTDTQYF. The DNA of the CDR3 is TGTGCCAGCAGCTTCAACCCGGGGGTGAGCACAGATACGCAGTATTTT.

The rearrangement joins TRBV7-2 to TRBJ2-4; possibly TRBD1 for D (5 bases). CDR3 size: 17 residues. CDR1 and CDR2 from the germline V gene are SGHTA and FQGNSA. V was clipped by 5 bases and J by 0 bases, with 17 bases between them. The CDR3 spells CASSPSNRFLAKNIQYF. As DNA, the CDR3 is TGTGCCAGCAGCCCCTCGAACAGGTTTCTAGCCAAAAACATTCAGTACTTC.

This rearrangement joins TRBV18 to TRBJ2-7; D is possibly TRBD1 (5 bases). The germline V and J ends were trimmed by 2 bases and 6 bases, with 8 bases remaining between them. The CDR3 spans 12 residues. Germline CDR1 KGHSH, CDR2 LQKENI. CDR3 coding DNA: TGTGCCAGCTCACCAGAAGGGGTCGAGCAGTACTTC. This gives the protein CASSPEGVEQYF.

This clonotype has more than one count but fewer than ten. The chain uses TRBV27 and TRBJ2-3; 7 nucleotides match TRBD2. Germline CDR1 is MNHEY and CDR2 is SMNVEV (reference sequence). This CDR3 spans 12 amino acids. V gave up 8 bases and J gave up 5 bases; unmatched junction bases: 4. Here the CDR3 reads CASGTTKDTQYF. CDR3 DNA: TGTGCCAGCGGGACTACGAAAGATACGCAGTATTTT.

The V and J genes are TRBV30 and TRBJ2-3; D is uncertain. Trimming shortened V by 0 bases and J by 2 bases, and 15 bases separated the two germline ends. This CDR3 contains 16 residues. CDR1 is GTSNPN and CDR2 is SVGIG in the germline V gene (reference sequence). CDR3 region: CAWSVSRIGDTDTQYF. CDR3 DNA sequence: TGTGCCTGGAGTGTAAGTCGGATTGGAGACACAGATACGCAGTATTTT.

The rearrangement uses TRBV18 and TRBJ1-5; D is possibly TRBD1 (6 bases). Per germline, CDR1 KGHSH and CDR2 LQKENI. The V end lost 2 bases, the J end lost 3 bases, and 11 bases lay between the germline ends. The CDR3 covers 15 residues. The CDR3 protein is CASSPKGVYNQPQHF. CDR3 coding DNA: TGTGCCAGCTCACCAAAGGGGGTCTACAATCAGCCCCAGCATTTT.

This clonotype was seen a handful of times. This chain links TRBV19 with TRBJ1-5; D is uncertain. The V end lost 3 bases, the J end lost 5 bases, and 11 bases lay between the germline ends. This CDR3 region has 14 residues. Germline values: CDR1 LNHDA, CDR2 SQIVND (reference sequence). This CDR3 is CASSIPASYQPQHF. The CDR3 coding sequence is TGTGCCAGTAGTATCCCGGCGTCCTATCAGCCCCAGCATTTT. Drawing the rest from reference TRBV19 and TRBJ1-5, the complete variable domain is DGGITQSPKYLFRKEGQNVTLSCEQNLNHDAMYWYRQDPGQGLRLIYYSQIVNDFQKGDIAEGYSVSREKKESFPLTVTSAQKNPTAFYLCASSIPASYQPQHFGDGTRLSIL.

The V gene is TRBV9, the J gene TRBJ2-1, with TRBD2 identical over 7 bases. V shed 4 bases, J shed 7 bases, and the junction held 11 bases outside the gene matches. This CDR3 has 15 residues. The germline CDR1 and CDR2 sequences are SGDLS and YYNGEE. CDR3 DNA: TGTGCCAGCAGCAGGGCAGCGGGACTTAGGAATGAGCAGTTCTTC. It codes for CASSRAAGLRNEQFF. The full variable domain, in which reference TRBV9 and TRBJ2-1 provide the parts outside the CDR3, is DSGVTQTPKHLITATGQRVTLRCSPRSGDLSVYWYQQSLDQGLQFLIQYYNGEERAKGNILERFSAQQFPDLHSELNLSSLELGDSALYFCASSRAAGLRNEQFFGPGTRLTVL.

This chain uses TRBV20-1 with TRBJ2-4; weak D call: TRBD2 (5 bases). The ends were cut back, 3 bases at V and 0 bases at J, with 18 bases in the middle. CDR1 and CDR2 (germline): DFQATT, SNEGSKA (reference sequence). This CDR3 region has 17 residues. CDR3 coding DNA: TGCAGTGCTAGTCCGTATCGGGGAGAGCTAGCCAAAAACATTCAGTACTTC. Translation gives CSASPYRGELAKNIQYF.

The chain combines TRBV15 with TRBJ2-1, with D unclear. From germline, CDR1 is LNHNV and CDR2 YYDKDF (reference sequence). V lost 8 bases and J 0 bases, leaving 8 bases between the germline ends. The length of the CDR3 is 13 residues. The CDR3 is CATATASYNEQFF. The CDR3 DNA reads TGTGCCACCGCGACGGCCTCCTACAATGAGCAGTTCTTC.

The chain joins TRBV12-3 or TRBV12-4 to TRBJ2-7; 9 bases map to TRBD1. This CDR3 is built from 14 residues. J gave up 7 bases and V 6 bases, and 10 bases lay outside the gene matches. The CDR3 loop is CASRTGTGLGEQYF. The CDR3 nucleotides are TGTGCCAGCAGGACCGGGACAGGGTTAGGGGAGCAGTACTTC.

This clonotype has just a few counts. This rearrangement joins TRBV4-2 to TRBJ2-1; D unclear. V was clipped by 0 bases and J by 0 bases, with 6 bases between them. Looked up from germline, CDR1 is LGHNA and CDR2 is YNFKEQ. The CDR3 runs 15 residues. The CDR3 sequence: CASSQDRYSYNEQFF. The CDR3, as DNA: TGTGCCAGCAGCCAAGATCGGTACTCCTACAATGAGCAGTTCTTC.

This clonotype occurred a few times. CDR3 nucleotides: TGCGCCAGCAGGGGGGAGACAGATACGCAGTATTTT. This codes for CASRGETDTQYF. The genes are TRBV5-1 and TRBJ2-3; D assignment may be TRBD1 or TRBD2 (5 bases each). The CDR3 is made up of 12 amino acids. Germline CDR1 SGHRS, CDR2 YFSETQ. The V gene lost 5 bases and the J gene lost 3 bases, with 7 bases spanning the gap.

The rearrangement joins TRBV12-3 or TRBV12-4 to TRBJ2-7, with D possibly being TRBD1 (6 bases). This CDR3 contains 14 residues. V shed 6 bases and J shed 2 bases, with 14 bases lying between them. The CDR3 sequence is CASRWDILAYEQYF. In DNA, the CDR3 is TGTGCCAGCAGGTGGGACATCTTAGCCTACGAGCAGTACTTC.